The 10 T cell receptor beta chains reported below all come from one sample, sequenced in a study of long-term antiretroviral therapy in people with HIV. The assay used was immunoSEQ (version v3.0), run at survey level. TCRdb keeps only in-frame clones here, not all; method: immunoSEQ multiplex PCR. Here the sample spans tens of thousands of clones, approximately 85% being singletons. Sequences were derived from unsorted PBMCs, sampled approximately 2.9 years before starting antiretroviral therapy. The receptor set was obtained from a woman aged 30 to 39 with HIV.

This rearrangement joins TRBV5-4 to TRBJ2-1, with 9 bases that match TRBD1. J was trimmed by 5 bases and V by 7 bases; bases with no gene match: 4. This CDR3 is 13 amino acids long. The germline V gene encodes CDR1 SGHNT and CDR2 YYREEE (reference sequence). The CDR3 sequence is CASRDRANNEQFF. The DNA of the CDR3 is TGTGCCAGCCGGGACAGGGCAAACAATGAGCAGTTCTTC.

J is TRBJ2-2 and V is TRBV28, with no clear D. The CDR3 covers 11 residues. Germline V gene sequence: CDR1 MDHEN, CDR2 SYDVKM. Trimming pared 8 bases from V and 7 bases from J, leaving 8 bases between. The CDR3 sequence: CASLMGGELFF. In nucleotides, the CDR3 is TGTGCCAGCTTAATGGGCGGGGAGCTGTTTTTT.

The V gene is TRBV11-2, the J gene TRBJ1-2, with a tentative D call TRBD1 (5 bases). Germline CDR1 is SGHAT and CDR2 is FQNNGV. Deletions cut 7 bases from V and 6 bases from J, with 21 bases between. The CDR3 covers 15 residues. The CDR3 sequence: CASTPADTPRHGYTF. Here the CDR3 DNA reads TGTGCCAGCACCCCCGCGGACACTCCGAGACATGGCTACACCTTC. Drawing the rest from reference TRBV11-2 and TRBJ1-2, the complete variable domain is EAGVAQSPRYKIIEKRQSVAFWCNPISGHATLYWYQQILGQGPKLLIQFQNNGVVDDSQLPKDRFSAERLKGVDSTLKIQPAKLEDSAVYLCASTPADTPRHGYTFGSGTRLTVV.

The chain recombines TRBV19 with TRBJ1-4, with TRBD1 matching over 7 bases. The CDR3 is 15 residues long. Germline values: CDR1 LNHDA, CDR2 SQIVND (reference sequence). V shed 5 bases and J 4 bases; nucleotides not matched to a gene: 7. CDR3 region: CASSPGGTDNEKLFF. The CDR3 nucleotides are TGTGCCAGTAGTCCCGGTGGGACAGATAATGAAAAACTGTTTTTT.

The gene calls are TRBV9 and TRBJ1-2; 8 nucleotides align to TRBD1. J gave up 4 bases and V 4 bases, and 6 bases lay outside the gene matches. The CDR3 is made up of 14 amino acids. Germline assignment: CDR1 SGDLS and CDR2 YYNGEE. Written as DNA, the CDR3 is TGTGCCAGCAGCCCCGGACAGGGACTCTATGGCTACACCTTC. Its translation is CASSPGQGLYGYTF.

For the CDR3, the DNA is TGTGCCAGCAGCCAAGACAGGTTCACAGATACGCAGTATTTT. Amino acids: CASSQDRFTDTQYF. The chain recombines TRBV7-3 with TRBJ2-3; the D gene is possibly TRBD1 (6 bases). The CDR3 sequence is 14 residues long. CDR1 SGHTA and CDR2 FQGTGA come from the germline V gene. Trimming removed 5 bases from V and 2 bases from J, with 11 bases in between.

The chain employs TRBV11-2 and TRBJ1-1; D call uncertain. Trimming removed 5 bases at V and 1 base at J, with 11 bases between. The germline gives CDR1 SGHAT, CDR2 FQNNGV. The CDR3 loop spans 14 amino acids. CDR3 residues: CASSQTRTNTEAFF. DNA for the CDR3: TGTGCCAGCAGCCAGACCCGAACGAACACTGAAGCTTTCTTT. The full variable domain, with the rest looked up from reference TRBV11-2 and TRBJ1-1, is EAGVAQSPRYKIIEKRQSVAFWCNPISGHATLYWYQQILGQGPKLLIQFQNNGVVDDSQLPKDRFSAERLKGVDSTLKIQPAKLEDSAVYLCASSQTRTNTEAFFGQGTRLTVV.

The chain uses TRBV5-6 and TRBJ1-5; unclear D gene. CDR3 length equals 17 residues. Trimming took off 3 bases at V and 0 bases at J, with 16 bases between the two ends. Germline CDR1 and CDR2: SGHDT and YYEEEE. CDR3 nucleotide sequence: TGTGCCAGCAGCTCCCGACATACCGAGAATAGCAATCAGCCCCAGCATTTT. It codes for CASSSRHTENSNQPQHF. Based on the CDR3 plus reference TRBV5-6 and TRBJ1-5, the full variable domain is DAGVTQSPTHLIKTRGQQVTLRCSPKSGHDTVSWYQQALGQGPQFIFQYYEEEERQRGNFPDRFSGHQFPNYSSELNVNALLLGDSALYLCASSSRHTENSNQPQHFGDGTRLSIL.

This chain links TRBV14 with TRBJ2-1, with no clear D. The V end was cut by 2 bases, the J end by 9 bases, with 14 bases between. Germline V lookup: CDR1 SGHDN, CDR2 FVKESK. The CDR3 sequence is 14 residues long. CDR3 amino acids: CASSQSARIIEQFF. Written as DNA, the CDR3 is TGTGCCAGCAGCCAATCGGCCCGAATCATTGAGCAGTTCTTC.

The genes are TRBV18 and TRBJ2-2; weak D call: TRBD2 (5 bases). V lost 3 bases and J 4 bases, leaving 9 bases between the germline ends. Germline V CDR1 and CDR2: KGHSH, LQKENI. This CDR3 spans 14 amino acids. CDR3 sequence (DNA): TGTGCCAGCTCACCCCCGGACTTCACCGGGGAGCTGTTTTTT. Its translation: CASSPPDFTGELFF.